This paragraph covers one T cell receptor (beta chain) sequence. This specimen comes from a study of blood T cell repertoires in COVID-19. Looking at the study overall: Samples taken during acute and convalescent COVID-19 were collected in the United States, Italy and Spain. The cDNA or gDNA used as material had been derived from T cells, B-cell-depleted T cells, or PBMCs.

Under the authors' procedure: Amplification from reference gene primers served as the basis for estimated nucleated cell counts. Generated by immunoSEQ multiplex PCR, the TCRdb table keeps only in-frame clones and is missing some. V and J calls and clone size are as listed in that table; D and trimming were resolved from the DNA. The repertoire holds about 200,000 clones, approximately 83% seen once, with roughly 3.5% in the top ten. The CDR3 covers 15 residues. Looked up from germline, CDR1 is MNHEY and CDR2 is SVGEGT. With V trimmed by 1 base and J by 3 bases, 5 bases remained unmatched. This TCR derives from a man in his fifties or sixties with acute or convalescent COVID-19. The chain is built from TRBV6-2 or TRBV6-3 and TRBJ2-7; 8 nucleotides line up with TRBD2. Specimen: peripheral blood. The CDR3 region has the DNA TGTGCCAGCAGTTACTTCGCGGGAGGTCGCTACGAGCAGTACTTC. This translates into CASSYFAGGRYEQYF.